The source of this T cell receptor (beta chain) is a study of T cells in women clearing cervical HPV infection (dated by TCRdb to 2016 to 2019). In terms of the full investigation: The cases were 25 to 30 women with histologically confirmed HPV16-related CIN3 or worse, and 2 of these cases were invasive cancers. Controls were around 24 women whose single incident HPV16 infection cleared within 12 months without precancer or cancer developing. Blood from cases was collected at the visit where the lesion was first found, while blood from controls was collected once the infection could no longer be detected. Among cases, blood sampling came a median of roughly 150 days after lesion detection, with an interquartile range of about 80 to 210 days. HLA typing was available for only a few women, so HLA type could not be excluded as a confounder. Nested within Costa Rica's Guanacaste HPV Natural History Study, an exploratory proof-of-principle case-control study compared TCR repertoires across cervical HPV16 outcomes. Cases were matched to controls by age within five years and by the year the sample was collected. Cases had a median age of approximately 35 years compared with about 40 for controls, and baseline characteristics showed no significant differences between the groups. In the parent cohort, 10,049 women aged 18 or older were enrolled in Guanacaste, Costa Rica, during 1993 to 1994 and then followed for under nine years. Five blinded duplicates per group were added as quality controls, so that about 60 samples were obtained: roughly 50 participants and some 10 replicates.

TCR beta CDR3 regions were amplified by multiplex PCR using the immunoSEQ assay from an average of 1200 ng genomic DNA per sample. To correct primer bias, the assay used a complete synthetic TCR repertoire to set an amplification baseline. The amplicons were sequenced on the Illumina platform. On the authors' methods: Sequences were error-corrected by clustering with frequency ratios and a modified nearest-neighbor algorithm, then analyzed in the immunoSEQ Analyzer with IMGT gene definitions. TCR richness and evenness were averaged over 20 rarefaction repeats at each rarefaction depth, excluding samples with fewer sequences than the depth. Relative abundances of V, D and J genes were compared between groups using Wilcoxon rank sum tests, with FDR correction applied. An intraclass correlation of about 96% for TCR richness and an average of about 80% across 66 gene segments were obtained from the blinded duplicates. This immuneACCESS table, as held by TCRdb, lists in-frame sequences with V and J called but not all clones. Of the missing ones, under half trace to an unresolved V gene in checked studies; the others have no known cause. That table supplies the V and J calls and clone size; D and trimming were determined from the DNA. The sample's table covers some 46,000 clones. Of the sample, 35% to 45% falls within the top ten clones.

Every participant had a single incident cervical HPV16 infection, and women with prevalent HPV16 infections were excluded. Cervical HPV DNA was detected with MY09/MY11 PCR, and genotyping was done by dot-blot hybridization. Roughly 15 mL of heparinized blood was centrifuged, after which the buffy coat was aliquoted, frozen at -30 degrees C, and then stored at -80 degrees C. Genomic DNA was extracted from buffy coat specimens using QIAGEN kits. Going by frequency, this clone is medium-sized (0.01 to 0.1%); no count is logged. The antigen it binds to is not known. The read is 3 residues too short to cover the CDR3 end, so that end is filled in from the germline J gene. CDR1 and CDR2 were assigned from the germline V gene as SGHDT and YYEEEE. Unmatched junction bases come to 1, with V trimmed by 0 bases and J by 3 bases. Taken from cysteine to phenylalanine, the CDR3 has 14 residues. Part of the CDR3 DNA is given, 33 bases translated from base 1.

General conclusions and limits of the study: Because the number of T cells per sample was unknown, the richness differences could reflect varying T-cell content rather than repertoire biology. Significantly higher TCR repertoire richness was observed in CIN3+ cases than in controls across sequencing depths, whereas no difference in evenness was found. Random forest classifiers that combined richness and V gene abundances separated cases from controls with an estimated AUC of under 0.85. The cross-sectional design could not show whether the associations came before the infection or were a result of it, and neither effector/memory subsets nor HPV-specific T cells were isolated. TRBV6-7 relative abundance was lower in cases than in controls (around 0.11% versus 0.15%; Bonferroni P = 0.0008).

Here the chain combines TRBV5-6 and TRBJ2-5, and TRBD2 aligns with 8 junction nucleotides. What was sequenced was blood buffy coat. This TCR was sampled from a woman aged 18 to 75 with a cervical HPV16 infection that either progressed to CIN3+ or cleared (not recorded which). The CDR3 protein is CASSLAGGEETQYF. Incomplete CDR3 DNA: TGTGCCAGCAGCTTGGCCGGGGGGGAAGAGACC. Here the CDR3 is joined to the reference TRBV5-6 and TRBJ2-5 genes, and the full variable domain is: DAGVTQSPTHLIKTRGQQVTLRCSPKSGHDTVSWYQQALGQGPQFIFQYYEEEERQRGNFPDRFSGHQFPNYSSELNVNALLLGDSALYLCASSLAGGEETQYFGPGTRLLVL.